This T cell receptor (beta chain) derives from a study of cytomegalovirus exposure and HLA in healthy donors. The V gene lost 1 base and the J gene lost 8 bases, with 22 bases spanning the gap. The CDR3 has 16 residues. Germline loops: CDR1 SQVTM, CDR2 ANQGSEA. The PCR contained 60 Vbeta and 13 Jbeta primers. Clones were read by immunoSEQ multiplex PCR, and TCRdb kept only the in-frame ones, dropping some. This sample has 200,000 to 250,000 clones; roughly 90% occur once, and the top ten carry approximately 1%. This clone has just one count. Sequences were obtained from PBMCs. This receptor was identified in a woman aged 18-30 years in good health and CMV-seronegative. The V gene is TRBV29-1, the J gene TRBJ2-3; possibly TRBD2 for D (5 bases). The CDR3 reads CSVEVGGPLLGGTQYF. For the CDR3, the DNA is TGCAGCGTTGAAGTCGGTGGGCCCCTACTAGGAGGTACGCAGTATTTT.